Sequencing of this T cell receptor beta chain was carried out in a study of T cells in Graves' hyperthyroidism and ophthalmopathy. Findings and caveats of the study: Most thyroid clonotypes that were expanded above 0.001 also turned up in blood.

Per germline, CDR1 SGDLS and CDR2 YYNGEE. The CDR3 extends over 16 amino acids. Unmatched junction bases numbered 10, after V lost 4 bases and J lost 4 bases. The investigators amplified TCR beta CDR3 regions from RNA transcripts. TCR CDR3 underwent first-round RT-PCR with the HTBI primer set. TCRdb fed the multiplex PCR reads into MiXCR, producing one record per CDR3 protein. Of 400,000 or so distinct CDR3 sequences detected, 12% to 15% appear once; the ten largest clones hold about 20%. This clonotype was recorded a few times. Its specificity is not known. The V gene is TRBV9, the J gene TRBJ2-7; TRBD2 matches 11 bases. The sample taken for sequencing was blood. The sequence derives from a woman aged 55-75 years with Graves' ophthalmopathy. The DNA of the CDR3 is TGTGCCAGCAGCACCGAGGGACTAGCGGCCTTATACGAGCAGTACTTC. This sequence encodes CASSTEGLAALYEQYF.